The T cell receptor (beta chain) under discussion was sequenced for a study of T cell changes during pregnancy in multiple sclerosis. The CDR3 is 15 residues long. Germline-derived CDR1 and CDR2 are LNHDA and SQIVND (reference sequence). The junction had 5 bases not matched to a gene; V was cut back by 3 bases and J by 6 bases. Using immunoSEQ multiplex PCR, the repertoire was profiled, and TCRdb retains in-frame clones only, with some absent. The repertoire includes 93,000 or so clones, 92% of them detected once, and around 0.92% sits in the top ten. This receptor was taken from a female donor with multiple sclerosis, enrolled in a pregnancy study. The chain is built from TRBV19 and TRBJ1-6; 7 bases align to TRBD1. The sample was peripheral blood, taken after pregnancy. The DNA for the CDR3 is TGTGCCAGTAGTATCCTGGGACAGCTTAATTCACCCCTCCACTTT. It codes for CASSILGQLNSPLHF.